This is a list of T cell receptor beta chains from one sample in a study of radiotherapy plus CTLA-4 blockade in lung cancer. Profiled with immunoSEQ multiplex PCR; TCRdb holds only in-frame clones, not every one. Of 50,000 or so clones in the sample, roughly four fifths are singletons; the top ten hold over 8.5%. This specimen consisted of peripheral blood, obtained from a patient treated with radiotherapy plus ipilimumab. Source of these receptors: a human donor with non-small cell lung cancer who had stable disease on radiotherapy plus ipilimumab. Each CDR3 is given with its conserved first and last residue. Each record gives: V gene, J gene, D gene, clone size, CDR3 DNA, CDR3 protein. D genes are given only for firm matches. Size is omitted from some rows. Given values are once, few, many or a class for expanded clones.

TRBV6-5	TRBJ2-7	.	.	TGTGCCAGCAGGGATTTTAGGGGGAGCTCCTACGAGCAGTACTTC	CASRDFRGSSYEQYF
TRBV4-3	TRBJ1-6	.	.	TGCGCCAGCAGCCAAATCCAGGGGATATCACCCCTCCACTTT	CASSQIQGISPLHF
TRBV5-1	TRBJ2-3	.	.	TGCGCCAGCAGAAGGGACGGAACAGATACGCAGTATTTT	CASRRDGTDTQYF
TRBV5-6	TRBJ2-2	.	.	TGTGCCAGCAGCTTGTATGGACAAAACACCGGGGAGCTGTTTTTT	CASSLYGQNTGELFF
TRBV28	TRBJ1-6	TRBD1	.	TGTGCCAGCAGTTTATTAAAGGGGGCGGACAATTCACCCCTCCACTTT	CASSLLKGADNSPLHF
TRBV9	TRBJ2-3	TRBD2	.	TGTGCCAGCACCCCTCTCCCGGCTAGCGGGGGCCCGCGTACGCAGTATTTT	CASTPLPASGGPRTQYF
TRBV18	TRBJ1-1	.	.	TGTGCCAGCTCACCAATAGGCGAGATGACTGAAGCTTTCTTT	CASSPIGEMTEAFF
TRBV14	TRBJ1-5	TRBD1	medium-sized	TGTGCCAGCAGCCCTAGGACACAGGGGCTAAAGCATTTT	CASSPRTQGLKHF
TRBV5-6	TRBJ2-3	TRBD2	.	TGTGCCAGCAGCTTGGCCGTTGCGGGGGGAACAGATACGCAGTATTTT	CASSLAVAGGTDTQYF
TRBV6-5	TRBJ1-6	.	.	TGTGCCAGCAGTTACCGACAGACCTATAATTCACCCCTCCACTTT	CASSYRQTYNSPLHF
TRBV7-7	TRBJ2-1	TRBD1	.	TGTGCCAGCAGCCCCGCCGGGACAGGGTTTAACAATGAGCAGTTCTTC	CASSPAGTGFNNEQFF
TRBV25-1	TRBJ1-5	.	.	TGTGCCAGCAGTGCCGGGGCAGGCCTCAATCAGCCCCAGCATTTT	CASSAGAGLNQPQHF
TRBV10-3	TRBJ1-5	.	.	TGTGCCACTTCGGACAGTCGTCAGCCCCAGCATTTT	CATSDSRQPQHF
TRBV18	TRBJ1-4	TRBD1	.	TGTGCCAGCTCACCCGGGGACAGGAACTACATTAATGAAAAACTGTTTTTT	CASSPGDRNYINEKLFF
TRBV11-3	TRBJ2-7	.	.	TGTGCCAGCAGCCGAGGAGGCTCCGCTCACGAGCAGTACTTC	CASSRGGSAHEQYF
TRBV5-4	TRBJ1-1	.	once	TGTGCCAGCAGCCCAGAGGGGTCGAACACTGAAGCTTTCTTT	CASSPEGSNTEAFF
TRBV7-6	TRBJ2-1	.	few	TGTGCCAGCAGCTTAGGAGTCAATGAGCAGTTCTTC	CASSLGVNEQFF
TRBV6-5	TRBJ1-3	TRBD1	.	TGTGCCAGTCGACAGGGAACTGGAAACACCATATATTTT	CASRQGTGNTIYF
TRBV9	TRBJ1-1	TRBD1	few	TGTGCCAGCAGCACCGGGACAGGGGGTGGGACTGAAGCTTTCTTT	CASSTGTGGGTEAFF
TRBV28	TRBJ2-1	.	once	TGTGCCAGCAGTTACAGGGTTGAGCAGTTCTTC	CASSYRVEQFF
TRBV7-2	TRBJ1-6	TRBD1	.	TGTGCCAGCAGCCCGTCGACAGGGCGGCATTCACCCCTCCACTTT	CASSPSTGRHSPLHF
TRBV5-4	TRBJ2-2	TRBD2	.	TGTGCCAGCAGCTTGAAAGCGGGGGGGCTCACCGGGGAGCTGTTTTTT	CASSLKAGGLTGELFF
TRBV25-1	TRBJ2-5	TRBD2	.	TGTGCCAGCAGTGAAACACTAGCGGGGGGAGAGACCCAGTACTTC	CASSETLAGGETQYF
TRBV5-1	TRBJ1-1	.	.	TGCGCCAGCAGTCGGGGAATAACAGGGTCCGGGGACACTGAAGCTTTCTTT	CASSRGITGSGDTEAFF
TRBV10-1	TRBJ2-7	TRBD1	few	TGCGCCAGCAAGGGGGGGACAGGGCCTTACGAGCAGTACTTC	CASKGGTGPYEQYF
TRBV7-9	TRBJ2-3	.	few	TGTGCCAGCAGCTTGGGGGGGCCGGGGACAGATACGCAGTATTTT	CASSLGGPGTDTQYF
TRBV7-6	TRBJ1-4	.	once	TGTGCCAGCAGCCCTTACGGGGATGGTGAAAAACTGTTTTTT	CASSPYGDGEKLFF
TRBV19	TRBJ1-5	.	.	TGTGCCAGTAGTAGGGGAGGAACGAATCAGCCCCAGCATTTT	CASSRGGTNQPQHF
TRBV7-3	TRBJ1-6	.	.	TGTGCCAGCAGCTTAGGAATGGTAGGGGTAGGCTCACCCCTCCACTTT	CASSLGMVGVGSPLHF
TRBV28	TRBJ1-1	TRBD1	.	TGTGCCAGCAGTTTGGGGACAGGGGTTACTGAAGCTTTCTTT	CASSLGTGVTEAFF
TRBV6-5	TRBJ1-4	.	.	TGTGCCAGCAGTCCGGACAGCAATGAAAAACTGTTTTTT	CASSPDSNEKLFF
TRBV30	TRBJ1-4	.	.	TGTGCCTGGAGAAGGGATGAAAAACTGTTTTTT	CAWRRDEKLFF
TRBV5-4	TRBJ1-2	TRBD1	.	TGTGCCAGCAGCCCGGCATCACAGGGGTCCCCCTATGGCTACACCTTC	CASSPASQGSPYGYTF
TRBV27	TRBJ2-5	.	.	TGTGCCAGCAGTTTTATCGCAACCCACGAGACCCAGTACTTC	CASSFIATHETQYF
TRBV28	TRBJ2-3	.	.	TGTGCCAGCAGTCCTAGGGGGATGGGTACGCAGTATTTT	CASSPRGMGTQYF
TRBV6-5	TRBJ2-5	.	.	TGTGCCAGCAAGAAGGGAGAGACCCAGTACTTC	CASKKGETQYF
TRBV5-4	TRBJ1-6	.	.	TGTGCCAGCAGCTTGGAGGACACGGTATTTGCGTTAAGTTCACCCCTCCACTTT	CASSLEDTVFALSSPLHF
TRBV18	TRBJ1-1	.	.	TGTGCCAGCTCACCACCGTCATCCCATATGAACACTGAAGCTTTCTTT	CASSPPSSHMNTEAFF
TRBV4-2	TRBJ2-3	.	.	TGTGCCAGCAGCCGTGACCGGACAGATACGCAGTATTTT	CASSRDRTDTQYF
TRBV5-1	TRBJ1-1	.	.	TGCGCCAGCAAGTCCCAAGGGGCTAACACTGAAGCTTTCTTT	CASKSQGANTEAFF
TRBV9	TRBJ2-5	TRBD2	.	TGTGCCAGCAGCGTAGGGTCTAGCGGGGGCCAAGAGACCCAGTACTTC	CASSVGSSGGQETQYF
TRBV25-1	TRBJ1-3	.	.	TGTGCCAGCATGGAGGTCCCCCCTGGAAACACCATATATTTT	CASMEVPPGNTIYF